Listed here are 23 T cell receptor beta chains from one sample, sequenced in a study of cytomegalovirus exposure and HLA in healthy donors. The PCR was carried out with 60 Vbeta primers and 13 Jbeta primers. This table comes from immunoSEQ multiplex PCR, and its TCRdb copy is limited to in-frame clones, with some not included. Among about 170,000 clones, about four fifths were seen once, and the ten largest hold 0.7% to 0.95%. Sequencing used PBMCs. These receptors were taken from a woman aged 18-35 years in good health and CMV-seronegative.

Of note for this clone: A junction boundary mismatches the germline segment, possibly from a read error. The genes are TRBV9 and TRBJ2-3; the D gene is possibly TRBD2 (6 bases). This CDR3 has 15 residues. Germline loops: CDR1 SGDLS, CDR2 YYNGEE. The CDR3 DNA follows: TGTGTCAGCAGCGTAGTGGAGGGGCGGACAGATACGCAGTATTTT. It yields the protein CVSSVVEGRTDTQYF.

The rearrangement uses TRBV27 and TRBJ2-7; 9 nucleotides line up with TRBD1. Germline V gene lookup returns CDR1 MNHEY and CDR2 SMNVEV (reference sequence). With V trimmed by 5 bases and J by 1 base, 9 bases remained unmatched. The CDR3 length is 16 residues. This chain's CDR3 is CASSQEGQGMSYEQYF. The CDR3 nucleotides are TGTGCCAGCAGTCAGGAAGGACAGGGGATGTCCTACGAGCAGTACTTC.

This clone was seen a single time. The chain's CDR3 is CASNTYKGTGEANQPQHF. The CDR3, as DNA: TGTGCCAGCAACACTTACAAAGGGACAGGAGAGGCCAATCAGCCCCAGCATTTT. The chain recombines TRBV6-4 with TRBJ1-5; 8 bases are shared with TRBD1. This CDR3 has 18 amino acids. With V trimmed by 7 bases and J by 3 bases, 17 bases remained unmatched. The germline CDR1 and CDR2 sequences are MRHNA and SNTAGT.

The rearrangement uses TRBV15 and TRBJ2-5; D unclear. The CDR3 runs to 13 residues. The germline CDR1 and CDR2 sequences are LNHNV and YYDKDF (reference sequence). V was shortened by 0 bases and J by 2 bases, with 4 bases between the two germline ends. CDR3 sequence reads: CATSRDPQETQYF. CDR3 coding DNA: TGTGCCACCAGCAGAGATCCGCAAGAGACCCAGTACTTC.

The chain employs TRBV5-6 and TRBJ2-7; TRBD2 matches 11 bases. V shed 1 base and J 3 bases; nucleotides not matched to a gene: 6. This CDR3 spans 16 amino acids. Germline assignment: CDR1 SGHDT and CDR2 YYEEEE. The CDR3, as DNA: TGTGCCAGCAGCTTGAAGGGACTAGCGGACAACTACGAGCAGTACTTC. This codes for CASSLKGLADNYEQYF.

The V call is TRBV18, the J call TRBJ1-4; 7 bases align to TRBD1. CDR1 and CDR2 from the germline V gene are KGHSH and LQKENI. V shed 5 bases and J 0 bases; nucleotides not matched to a gene: 15. CDR3 size: 19 residues. The CDR3 DNA sequence: TGTGCCAGCTCATCGCGGAGGACAGGAGAACATGCAACTAATGAAAAACTGTTTTTT. Translated: CASSSRRTGEHATNEKLFF. Full variable domain (outside the CDR3, taken from reference TRBV18 and TRBJ1-4): NAGVMQNPRHLVRRRGQEARLRCSPMKGHSHVYWYRQLPEEGLKFMVYLQKENIIDESGMPKERFSAEFPKEGPSILRIQQVVRGDSAAYFCASSSRRTGEHATNEKLFFGSGTQLSVL.

This chain connects TRBV10-2 to TRBJ2-1; possible D gene TRBD2, 5 bases. The germline V and J ends were trimmed by 6 bases and 4 bases, with 13 bases remaining between them. The CDR3 is 14 residues long. Germline CDR1 reads WSHSY; CDR2 reads SAAADI. The CDR3 DNA reads as TGCGCCAGCAGATTAGCGCACTCATACAATGAGCAGTTCTTC. Protein sequence: CASRLAHSYNEQFF.

V and J are TRBV19 and TRBJ2-1; 10 bases align to TRBD1. The CDR3 has 15 amino acids. The J segment lost 7 bases and the V segment lost 8 bases, leaving 11 bases of the junction unmatched. The V gene's germline CDR1 is LNHDA and CDR2 SQIVND (reference sequence). The CDR3 sequence is CASERRDRGSNEQFF. CDR3 nucleotide sequence: TGTGCCAGTGAGAGACGGGACAGGGGTTCAAATGAGCAGTTCTTC.

The CDR3: CASSQREPSYEQYF. The CDR3 region has the DNA TGCGCCAGCAGCCAGCGGGAGCCCTCCTACGAGCAGTACTTC. This chain links TRBV4-1 with TRBJ2-7, with 7 bases that match TRBD2. The germline CDR1 and CDR2 sequences are MGHRA and YSYEKL. Trimming took 3 bases from V and 0 from J; bases not matched to a gene: 2. There are 14 residues in the CDR3.

This clone has a handful of counts. The rearrangement joins TRBV6-6 to TRBJ1-1; D not certain. The ends were cut back, 8 bases at V and 6 bases at J, with 22 bases in the middle. Germline V gene sequence: CDR1 MNHNY, CDR2 SVGAGI (reference sequence). The length of the CDR3 is 15 residues. The CDR3 is CASQLLEGRSSEAFF. Here the CDR3 DNA reads TGTGCCAGCCAGTTACTGGAGGGTCGGTCTTCTGAAGCTTTCTTT.

In its sample, this clone was seen once. This sequence joins TRBV7-2 and TRBJ1-2, with D perhaps TRBD1 (6 bases). Trimming took 8 bases from V and 0 from J, leaving 16 bases between them. Germline loops: CDR1 SGHTA, CDR2 FQGNSA. This CDR3 spans 15 amino acids. CDR3 bases: TGTGCCAGCTCCACCGGGGGGCTCCCTAACTATGGCTACACCTTC. Its translation is CASSTGGLPNYGYTF.

The chain is built from TRBV7-3 and TRBJ2-1; D might be TRBD2 (6 bases). The CDR3 loop spans 19 amino acids. Trimming shortened V by 1 base and J by 4 bases, and 23 bases separated the two germline ends. The germline gives CDR1 SGHTA, CDR2 FQGTGA. As DNA, the CDR3 is TGTGCCAGCAGCTTAATAGGCTTCGGCGGGGATCCAATTTACAATGAGCAGTTCTTC. Amino acid sequence: CASSLIGFGGDPIYNEQFF. Together with reference TRBV7-3 and TRBJ2-1, the CDR3 gives the full variable domain: GAGVSQTPSNKVTEKGKYVELRCDPISGHTALYWYRQSLGQGPEFLIYFQGTGAADDSGLPNDRFFAVRPEGSVSTLKIQRTERGDSAVYLCASSLIGFGGDPIYNEQFFGPGTRLTVL.

The CDR3 reads CATGLAISEQFF. CDR3 bases: TGTGCCACGGGACTAGCGATCAGTGAGCAGTTCTTC. The chain carries TRBV11-3 and TRBJ2-1, with TRBD2 matching 10 bases. CDR1 is SGHNT and CDR2 is YENEEA in the germline V gene. CDR3 length: 12 amino acids. Trimming cost V 10 bases and J 9 bases; bases outside gene matches: 6. Full variable domain (rest looked up from reference TRBV11-3 and TRBJ2-1): EAGVVQSPRYKIIEKKQPVAFWCNPISGHNTLYWYLQNLGQGPELLIRYENEEAVDDSQLPKDRFSAERLKGVDSTLKIQPAELGDSAVYLCATGLAISEQFFGPGTRLTVL.

In this sample, this clone turned up once. The chain recombines TRBV27 with TRBJ1-1, with TRBD1 matching 7 bases. This CDR3 contains 13 residues. In germline, CDR1 is MNHEY, CDR2 SMNVEV (reference sequence). V shed 6 bases and J 1 base; nucleotides not matched to a gene: 2. CDR3 in amino acids: CASRRQGNTEAFF. CDR3 DNA sequence: TGTGCCAGCAGACGACAGGGGAACACTGAAGCTTTCTTT.

The rearrangement joins TRBV13 to TRBJ1-1; D may be TRBD1 (6 bases). The germline V gene has CDR1 PRHDT and CDR2 FYEKMQ (reference sequence). The CDR3 loop spans 16 amino acids. Trimming stripped 4 bases from V and 1 base from J, with 16 bases between. The CDR3 loop reads CASSSYRAQQNTEAFF. CDR3 coding DNA: TGTGCCAGCAGCTCCTACAGGGCACAGCAGAACACTGAAGCTTTCTTT.

The chain carries TRBV7-3 and TRBJ2-3, with TRBD2 identical over 14 bases. V shed 5 bases and J 2 bases; nucleotides not matched to a gene: 15. The length of the CDR3 is 20 residues. From germline, CDR1 is SGHTA and CDR2 FQGTGA. The CDR3 DNA reads TGTGCCAGCAGCCCCAAGGGACTAGCGGGAGAGATTGGTAACACAGATACGCAGTATTTT. The encoded protein is CASSPKGLAGEIGNTDTQYF.

This clone was observed a single time. The chain is built from TRBV9 and TRBJ1-1, with 7 bases that match TRBD1. With V trimmed by 2 bases and J by 10 bases, 11 bases remained unmatched. This CDR3 spans 14 amino acids. Germline CDR1 is SGDLS and CDR2 is YYNGEE. The CDR3 loop reads CASSVSGGGSGAFF. The CDR3 region has the DNA TGTGCCAGCAGCGTTTCAGGGGGTGGTTCGGGAGCTTTCTTT.

The V and J genes are TRBV5-5 and TRBJ2-1; 7 positions agree with TRBD2. CDR3 length equals 15 residues. With 2 bases clipped from V and 0 bases from J, the junction kept 2 bases outside the gene matches. Germline V gene data show CDR1 as SGHKS and CDR2 as YYEKEE (reference sequence). In nucleotides, the CDR3 is TGTGCCAGCAGCTTAGCGGGGAGCTCCTACAATGAGCAGTTCTTC. It codes for CASSLAGSSYNEQFF.

The rearrangement joins TRBV27 to TRBJ1-5; tentative D call: TRBD1 (5 bases). The CDR3 sequence is 17 residues long. With 2 bases removed from V and 5 bases from J, the gap between germline ends came to 19 bases. Per germline, CDR1 MNHEY and CDR2 SMNVEV (reference sequence). This CDR3 is CASSLVNRSGCDQPQHF. In nucleotides, the CDR3 is TGTGCCAGCAGTTTAGTTAATAGGTCAGGGTGTGATCAGCCCCAGCATTTT.

The genes are TRBV6-4 and TRBJ1-1; 8 positions agree with TRBD1. The V gene end was trimmed by 6 bases and the J gene end by 2 bases; junction bases not matched to a gene: 5. Germline V gives CDR1 MRHNA, CDR2 SNTAGT. The CDR3 consists of 14 residues. CDR3 bases: TGTGCCAGCAGAAGGGACAGGCAAAACACTGAAGCTTTCTTT. Translating gives CASRRDRQNTEAFF.

CDR3 DNA: TGCGCCAGCAGTTCAGTCTCGTTGGCGTGGGGGCGAACTAACTATGGCTACACCTTC. The encoded protein is CASSSVSLAWGRTNYGYTF. The chain employs TRBV10-2 and TRBJ1-2; weak D call: TRBD1 (6 bases). Germline CDR1 WSHSY, CDR2 SAAADI. V was clipped by 5 bases and J by 0 bases, with 25 bases between them. The CDR3 runs to 19 residues.

CDR3 in DNA: TGTGCCAGCAGCCACCCCCCCTCAGGGACAGGGGATCTGGTCTATGGCTACACCTTC. Amino acid sequence: CASSHPPSGTGDLVYGYTF. J is TRBJ1-2 and V is TRBV4-2, with 10 bases that match TRBD1. Losses at the gene ends were 3 bases for V and 4 bases for J; bases not matched to a gene: 17. Germline values: CDR1 LGHNA, CDR2 YNFKEQ. This CDR3 spans 19 amino acids.

Turning to this clone: At one end, the junction sequence differs from germline, possibly due to a read error. The chain has TRBV6-5 and TRBJ2-7, with 7 bases lining up with TRBD1. Germline V gene lookup returns CDR1 MNHEY and CDR2 SVGAGI. There are 14 residues in the CDR3. The CDR3 coding sequence is TGTGCCAGCAGTTCCGGACAGGAATCCTCCGAGCAGTACTTC. Protein: CASSSGQESSEQYF.